The clone carrying this T cell receptor (beta chain) was observed at least ten times. Germline CDR1 and CDR2: SGHRS and YFSETQ. J was trimmed by 6 bases and V by 4 bases; bases with no gene match: 2. The CDR3 has 15 residues. The time point was: pre-sensitization, week 0. Regarding treatment: therapeutic diphenylcyclopropenone sensitization with weekly scalp DPC. These data belong to a study of human T cells and chemical hapten exposure. At the level of the study: Investigators sensitized about 2 cm by about 2 cm of upper inner arm skin with 2% DPC.

The library attached unique molecular identifiers to individual cDNA molecules. Per the authors' pipeline: Per-sample TCR counts ranged from about 20,000 to 690,600, median around 96,000. TCRdb fed the RACE reads into MiXCR, producing one record per CDR3 protein. The authors' filters were not applied to this entry. The data contain some 330,000 distinct CDR3 sequences, 4.5% to 7% of them singletons. This chain links TRBV5-1 with TRBJ2-1; TRBD2 aligns across 15 bases. The clonotype originates from a woman between 18 and 29 years old with alopecia areata. Some clones in this sample may be carry-over from other donors' samples. The specimen was whole blood, collected in connection with sensitization to the hapten diphenylcyclopropenone (DPC). The CDR3 reads CASSGLAGGPNEQFF. CDR3 DNA sequence: TGCGCCAGCAGCGGACTAGCGGGGGGGCCCAATGAGCAGTTCTTC.